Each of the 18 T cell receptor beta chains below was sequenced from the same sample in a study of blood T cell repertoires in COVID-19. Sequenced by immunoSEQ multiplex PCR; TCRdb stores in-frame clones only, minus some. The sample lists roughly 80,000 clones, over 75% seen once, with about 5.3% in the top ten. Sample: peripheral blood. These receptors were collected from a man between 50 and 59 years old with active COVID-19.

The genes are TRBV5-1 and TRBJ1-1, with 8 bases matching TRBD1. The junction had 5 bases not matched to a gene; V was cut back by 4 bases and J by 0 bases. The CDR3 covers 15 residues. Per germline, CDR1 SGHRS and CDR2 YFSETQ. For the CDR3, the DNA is TGCGCCAGCAGCGGCGGGACAGGTCTGAACACTGAAGCTTTCTTT. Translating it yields CASSGGTGLNTEAFF.

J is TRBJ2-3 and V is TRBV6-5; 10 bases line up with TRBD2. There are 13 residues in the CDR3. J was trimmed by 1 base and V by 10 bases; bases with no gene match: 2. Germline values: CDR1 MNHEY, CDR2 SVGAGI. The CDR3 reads CATGLAGTDTQYF. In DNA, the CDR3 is TGTGCCACCGGACTAGCGGGCACAGATACGCAGTATTTT.

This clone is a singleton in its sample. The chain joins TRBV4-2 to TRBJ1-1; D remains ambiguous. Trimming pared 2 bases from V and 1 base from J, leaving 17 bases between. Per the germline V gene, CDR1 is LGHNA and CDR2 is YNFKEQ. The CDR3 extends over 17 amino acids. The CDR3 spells CASSQNAGLGENTEAFF. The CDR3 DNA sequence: TGTGCCAGCAGCCAAAATGCGGGGTTAGGTGAGAACACTGAAGCTTTCTTT.

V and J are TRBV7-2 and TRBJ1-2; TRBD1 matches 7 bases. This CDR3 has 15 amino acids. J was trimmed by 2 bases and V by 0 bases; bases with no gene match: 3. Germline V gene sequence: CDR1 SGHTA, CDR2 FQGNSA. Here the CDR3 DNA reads TGTGCCAGCAGCTTAGCGGGACAGAGAAACTATGGCTACACCTTC. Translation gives CASSLAGQRNYGYTF.

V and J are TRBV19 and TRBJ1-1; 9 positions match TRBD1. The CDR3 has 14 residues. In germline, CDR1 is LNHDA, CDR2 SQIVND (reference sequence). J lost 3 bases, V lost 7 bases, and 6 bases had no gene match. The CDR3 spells CASTPTGGDTEAFF. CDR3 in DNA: TGTGCCAGTACCCCAACAGGGGGCGACACTGAAGCTTTCTTT. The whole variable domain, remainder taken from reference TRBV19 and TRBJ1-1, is DGGITQSPKYLFRKEGQNVTLSCEQNLNHDAMYWYRQDPGQGLRLIYYSQIVNDFQKGDIAEGYSVSREKKESFPLTVTSAQKNPTAFYLCASTPTGGDTEAFFGQGTRLTVV.

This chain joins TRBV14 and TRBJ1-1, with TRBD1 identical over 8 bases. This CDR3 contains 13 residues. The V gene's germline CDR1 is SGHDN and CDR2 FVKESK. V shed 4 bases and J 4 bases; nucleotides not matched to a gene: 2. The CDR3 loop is CASSRQGITEAFF. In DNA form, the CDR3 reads TGTGCCAGCAGCCGACAGGGGATCACTGAAGCTTTCTTT.

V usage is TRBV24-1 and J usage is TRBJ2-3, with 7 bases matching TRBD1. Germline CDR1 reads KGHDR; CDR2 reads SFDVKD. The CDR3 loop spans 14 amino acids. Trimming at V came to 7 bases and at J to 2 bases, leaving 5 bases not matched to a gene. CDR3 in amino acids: CATRSGTATDTQYF. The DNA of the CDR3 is TGTGCCACCAGATCCGGGACAGCCACAGATACGCAGTATTTT.

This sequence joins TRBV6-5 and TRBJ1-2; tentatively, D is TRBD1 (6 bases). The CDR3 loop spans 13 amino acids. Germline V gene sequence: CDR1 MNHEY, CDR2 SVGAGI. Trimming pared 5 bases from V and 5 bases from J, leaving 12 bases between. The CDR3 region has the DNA TGTGCCAGCAGTACGGGGGGCCGTTATGGCTACACCTTC. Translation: CASSTGGRYGYTF.

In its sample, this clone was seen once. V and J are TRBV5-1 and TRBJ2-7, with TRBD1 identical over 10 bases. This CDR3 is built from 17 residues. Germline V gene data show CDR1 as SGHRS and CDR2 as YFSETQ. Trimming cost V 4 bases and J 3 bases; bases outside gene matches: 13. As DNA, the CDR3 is TGCGCCAGCAGCCTCGGGACAGGGGAACCTTTGAGCTACGAGCAGTACTTC. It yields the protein CASSLGTGEPLSYEQYF.

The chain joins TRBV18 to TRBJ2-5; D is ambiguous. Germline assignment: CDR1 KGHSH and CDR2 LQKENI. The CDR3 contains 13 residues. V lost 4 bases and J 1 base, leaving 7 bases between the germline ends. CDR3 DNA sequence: TGTGCCAGCTCACGACTTGGCCAAGAGACCCAGTACTTC. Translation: CASSRLGQETQYF.

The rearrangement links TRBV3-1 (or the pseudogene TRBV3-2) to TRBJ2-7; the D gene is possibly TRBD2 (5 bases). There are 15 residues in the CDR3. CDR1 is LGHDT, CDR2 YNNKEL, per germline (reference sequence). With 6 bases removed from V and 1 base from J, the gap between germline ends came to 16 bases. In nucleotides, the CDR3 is TGTGCCAGCAGTCGGCCGGGATCTGGGTCCTACGAGCAGTACTTC. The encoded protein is CASSRPGSGSYEQYF.

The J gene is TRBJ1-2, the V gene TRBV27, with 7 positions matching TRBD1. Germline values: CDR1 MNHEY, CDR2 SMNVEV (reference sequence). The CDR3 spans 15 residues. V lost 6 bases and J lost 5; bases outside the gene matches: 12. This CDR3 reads CASRPRQGGGYGYTF. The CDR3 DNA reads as TGTGCCAGCAGACCTCGACAGGGTGGAGGGTATGGCTACACCTTC.

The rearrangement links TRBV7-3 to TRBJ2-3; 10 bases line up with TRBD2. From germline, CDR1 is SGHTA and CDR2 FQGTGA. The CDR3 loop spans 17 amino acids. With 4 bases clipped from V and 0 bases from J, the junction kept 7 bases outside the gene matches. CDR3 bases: TGTGCCAGCAGCTCCCAGGTGACTAGCGGGAGCACAGATACGCAGTATTTT. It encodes CASSSQVTSGSTDTQYF.

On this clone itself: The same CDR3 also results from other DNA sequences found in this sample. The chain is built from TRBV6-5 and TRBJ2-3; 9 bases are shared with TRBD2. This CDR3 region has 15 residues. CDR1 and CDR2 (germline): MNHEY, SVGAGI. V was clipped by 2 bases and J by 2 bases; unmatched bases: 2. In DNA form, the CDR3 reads TGTGCCAGCAGTTACGCGGGGGGGTCCACAGATACGCAGTATTTT. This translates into CASSYAGGSTDTQYF.

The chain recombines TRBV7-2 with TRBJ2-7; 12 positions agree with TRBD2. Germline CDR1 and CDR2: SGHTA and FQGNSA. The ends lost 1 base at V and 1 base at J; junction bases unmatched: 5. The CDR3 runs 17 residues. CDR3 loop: CASSLGPSGGGSYEQYF. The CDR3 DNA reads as TGTGCCAGCAGCTTAGGGCCTAGCGGGGGGGGATCCTACGAGCAGTACTTC.

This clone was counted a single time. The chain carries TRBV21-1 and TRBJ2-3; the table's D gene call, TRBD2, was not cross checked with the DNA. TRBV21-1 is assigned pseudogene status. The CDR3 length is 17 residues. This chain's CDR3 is CASSKPSELAVTDTQYF. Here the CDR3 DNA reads TGTGCCAGCAGCAAACCGTCAGAACTAGCGGTCACAGATACGCAGTATTTT.

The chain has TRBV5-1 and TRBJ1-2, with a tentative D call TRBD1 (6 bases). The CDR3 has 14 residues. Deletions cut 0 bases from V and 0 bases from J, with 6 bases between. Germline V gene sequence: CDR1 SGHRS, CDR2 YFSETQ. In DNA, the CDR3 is TGCGCCAGCAGCTTGGGGGACACTAACTATGGCTACACCTTC. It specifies CASSLGDTNYGYTF.

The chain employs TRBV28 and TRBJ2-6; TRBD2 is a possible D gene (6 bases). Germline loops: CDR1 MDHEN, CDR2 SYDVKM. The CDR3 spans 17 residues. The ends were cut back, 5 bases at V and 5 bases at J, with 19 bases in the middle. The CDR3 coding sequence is TGTGCCAGCAGTGCCCCGGGACTCCAGTACAGGGCCAACGTCCTGACTTTC. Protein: CASSAPGLQYRANVLTF.